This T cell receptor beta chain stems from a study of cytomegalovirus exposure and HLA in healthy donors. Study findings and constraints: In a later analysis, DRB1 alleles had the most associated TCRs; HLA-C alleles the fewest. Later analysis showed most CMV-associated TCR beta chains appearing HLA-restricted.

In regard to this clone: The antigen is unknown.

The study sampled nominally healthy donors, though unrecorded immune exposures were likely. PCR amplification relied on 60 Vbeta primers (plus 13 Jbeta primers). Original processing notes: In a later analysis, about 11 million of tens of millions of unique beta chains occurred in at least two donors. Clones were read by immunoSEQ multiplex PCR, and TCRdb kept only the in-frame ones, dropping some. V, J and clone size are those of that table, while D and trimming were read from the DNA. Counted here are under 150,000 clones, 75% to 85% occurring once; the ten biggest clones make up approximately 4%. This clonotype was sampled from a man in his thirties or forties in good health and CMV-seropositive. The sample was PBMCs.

The DNA of the CDR3 is TGTGCCAGCAGCTTTCAGCCAGAGGGCGAGCAGTACTTC. It codes for CASSFQPEGEQYF. The gene calls are TRBV11-2 and TRBJ2-7; maybe TRBD2 (5 bases). Looked up from germline, CDR1 is SGHAT and CDR2 is FQNNGV. This CDR3 is built from 13 residues. Trimming shortened V by 3 bases and J by 6 bases, and 12 bases separated the two germline ends.